This TCR beta chain was sequenced for a study of T cell repertoires in cytomegalovirus infection. Looking at the study overall: Public signatures in TCR beta pointed to CMV infection and matching HLA type. Whole-study results and caveats: Individuals carrying CMV plus the relevant HLA were identified by cumulative frequency of public TCR beta families. The ex vivo response was dominated by HLA-C-restricted CMV-specific TCR beta clonotypes.

Concerning this clonotype: Its antigen is not identified.

TCRdb reprocessed the reads with MiXCR, giving one entry per CDR3 protein. The sample consists of just over 150,000 distinct CDR3 sequences, around 20% of them appearing once. The CDR3 covers 15 residues. CDR1 and CDR2 (germline): ENHRY, SYGVKD. Trimming removed 6 bases from V and 0 bases from J, with 13 bases in between. V is TRBV10-3 and J is TRBJ2-3; possible D gene TRBD1, 6 bases. Input material: PBMCs. This TCR was sampled from a human donor in good health (CMV status not recorded). Some clones in this sample may be carry-over from other donors' samples. CDR3 amino acids: CAIRKGGTSTDTQYF. As DNA, the CDR3 is TGTGCCATCAGGAAAGGGGGTACTAGCACAGATACGCAGTATTTT.